The subject of this entry is one TCR beta chain. The data stem from a study of cytomegalovirus exposure and HLA in healthy donors. The PCR was carried out with 60 Vbeta primers and 13 Jbeta primers. Generated by immunoSEQ multiplex PCR, the TCRdb table keeps only in-frame clones and is missing some. The table shows about 150,000 clones, with approximately 72% occurring only once. The CDR3 is 14 amino acids. Trimming removed 1 base from V and 5 bases from J; junction bases left unmatched: 5. Germline V CDR1 and CDR2: GTSNPN, SVGIG (reference sequence). Material: PBMCs. This receptor was taken from a man aged 18 to 35 in good health and CMV-seronegative. This rearrangement joins TRBV30 to TRBJ2-1; TRBD2 matches 7 bases. The CDR3 spells CAWSGLAVNNEQFF. The DNA of the CDR3 is TGTGCCTGGAGTGGCCTAGCGGTTAACAATGAGCAGTTCTTC.